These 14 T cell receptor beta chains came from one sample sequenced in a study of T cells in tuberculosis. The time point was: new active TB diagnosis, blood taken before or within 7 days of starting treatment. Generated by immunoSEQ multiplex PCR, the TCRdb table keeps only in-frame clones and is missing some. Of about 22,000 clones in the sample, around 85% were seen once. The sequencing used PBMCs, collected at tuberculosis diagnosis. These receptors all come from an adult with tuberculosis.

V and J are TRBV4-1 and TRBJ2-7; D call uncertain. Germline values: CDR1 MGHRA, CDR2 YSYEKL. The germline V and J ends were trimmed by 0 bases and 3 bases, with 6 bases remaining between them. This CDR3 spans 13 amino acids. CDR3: CASSQEYSYEQYF. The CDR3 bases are TGCGCCAGCAGCCAAGAATACAGCTACGAGCAGTACTTC.

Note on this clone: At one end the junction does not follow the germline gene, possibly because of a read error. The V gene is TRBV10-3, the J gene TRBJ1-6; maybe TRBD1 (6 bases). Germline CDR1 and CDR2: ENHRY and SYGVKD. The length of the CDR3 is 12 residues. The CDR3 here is CLQGSHNSPLHF. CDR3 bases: TGCCTACAGGGTTCCCATAATTCACCCCTCCACTTT.

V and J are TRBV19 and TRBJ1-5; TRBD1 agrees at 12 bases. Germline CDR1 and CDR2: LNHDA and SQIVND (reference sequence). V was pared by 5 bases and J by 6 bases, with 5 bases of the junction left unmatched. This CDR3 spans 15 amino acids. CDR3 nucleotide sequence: TGTGCCAGTAGTCCGGGACAGGGGGCTAGTCAGCCCCAGCATTTT. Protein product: CASSPGQGASQPQHF.

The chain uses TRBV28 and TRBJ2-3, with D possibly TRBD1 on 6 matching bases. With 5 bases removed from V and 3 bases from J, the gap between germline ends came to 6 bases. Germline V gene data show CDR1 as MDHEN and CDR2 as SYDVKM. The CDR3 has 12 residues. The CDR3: CASSRGTDTQYF. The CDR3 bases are TGTGCCAGCAGTAGGGGGACAGATACGCAGTATTTT.

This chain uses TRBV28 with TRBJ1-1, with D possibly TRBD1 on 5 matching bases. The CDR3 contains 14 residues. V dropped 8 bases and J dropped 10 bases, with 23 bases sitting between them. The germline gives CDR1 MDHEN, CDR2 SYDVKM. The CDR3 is CASLPPTNLGGAFF. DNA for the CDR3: TGTGCCAGCCTACCCCCAACCAATCTGGGGGGAGCTTTCTTT.

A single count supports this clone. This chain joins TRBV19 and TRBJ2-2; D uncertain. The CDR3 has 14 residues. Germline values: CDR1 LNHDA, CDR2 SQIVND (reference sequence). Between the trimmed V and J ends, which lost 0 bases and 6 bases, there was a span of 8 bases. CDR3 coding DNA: TGTGCCAGTAGTATAGATCAGTTGTCCGGGGAGCTGTTTTTT. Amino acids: CASSIDQLSGELFF.

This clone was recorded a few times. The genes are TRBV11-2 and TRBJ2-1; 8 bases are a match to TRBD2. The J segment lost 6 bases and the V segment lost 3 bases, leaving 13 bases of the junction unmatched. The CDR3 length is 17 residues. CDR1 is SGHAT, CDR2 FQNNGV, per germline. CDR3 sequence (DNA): TGTGCCAGCAGCTTTCCTCGCGGGGGGAAGGGTGGCAATGAGCAGTTCTTC. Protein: CASSFPRGGKGGNEQFF.

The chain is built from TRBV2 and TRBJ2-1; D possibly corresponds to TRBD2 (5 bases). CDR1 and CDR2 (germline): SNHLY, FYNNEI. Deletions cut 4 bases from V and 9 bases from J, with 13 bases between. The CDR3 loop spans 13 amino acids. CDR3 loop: CASSGTGSAEQFF. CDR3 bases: TGTGCCAGCAGTGGAACGGGAAGCGCTGAGCAGTTCTTC.

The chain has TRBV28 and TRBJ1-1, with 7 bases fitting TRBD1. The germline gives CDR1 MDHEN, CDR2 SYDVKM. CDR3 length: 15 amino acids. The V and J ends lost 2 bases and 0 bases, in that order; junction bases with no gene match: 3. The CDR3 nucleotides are TGTGCCAGCAGTTTAGTGGGACAGATGAACACTGAAGCTTTCTTT. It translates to CASSLVGQMNTEAFF. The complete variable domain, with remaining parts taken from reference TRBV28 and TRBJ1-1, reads DVKVTQSSRYLVKRTGEKVFLECVQDMDHENMFWYRQDPGLGLRLIYFSYDVKMKEKGDIPEGYSVSREKKERFSLILESASTNQTSMYLCASSLVGQMNTEAFFGQGTRLTVV.

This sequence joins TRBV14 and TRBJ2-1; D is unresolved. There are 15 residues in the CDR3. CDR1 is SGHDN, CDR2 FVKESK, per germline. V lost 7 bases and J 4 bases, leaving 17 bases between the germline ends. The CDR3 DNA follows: TGTGCCAGCATTTCCTCCGAGACTCCTTACAATGAGCAGTTCTTC. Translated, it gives CASISSETPYNEQFF. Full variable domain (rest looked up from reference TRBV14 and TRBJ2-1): EAGVTQFPSHSVIEKGQTVTLRCDPISGHDNLYWYRRVMGKEIKFLLHFVKESKQDESGMPNNRFLAERTGGTYSTLKVQPAELEDSGVYFCASISSETPYNEQFFGPGTRLTVL.

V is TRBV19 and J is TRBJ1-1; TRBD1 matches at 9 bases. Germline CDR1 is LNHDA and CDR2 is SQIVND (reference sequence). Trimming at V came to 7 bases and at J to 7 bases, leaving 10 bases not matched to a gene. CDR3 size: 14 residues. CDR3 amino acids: CASTLPGQGIEAFF. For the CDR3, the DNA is TGTGCCAGTACCTTACCGGGACAGGGCATTGAAGCTTTCTTT.

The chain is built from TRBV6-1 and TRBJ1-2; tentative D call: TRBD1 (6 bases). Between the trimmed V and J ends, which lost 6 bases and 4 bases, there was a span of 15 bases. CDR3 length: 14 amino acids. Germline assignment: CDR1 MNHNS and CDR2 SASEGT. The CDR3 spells CASSGQTVAYGYTF. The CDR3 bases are TGTGCCAGCAGCGGACAGACCGTCGCCTATGGCTACACCTTC.

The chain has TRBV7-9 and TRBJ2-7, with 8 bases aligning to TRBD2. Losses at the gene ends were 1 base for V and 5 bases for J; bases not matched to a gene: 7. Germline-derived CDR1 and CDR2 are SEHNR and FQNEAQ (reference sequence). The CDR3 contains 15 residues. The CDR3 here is CASSLDSSGLDEQYF. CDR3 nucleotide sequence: TGTGCCAGCAGCTTAGACTCTAGCGGGTTGGACGAGCAGTACTTC. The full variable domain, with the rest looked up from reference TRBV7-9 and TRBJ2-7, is DTGVSQNPRHKITKRGQNVTFRCDPISEHNRLYWYRQTLGQGPEFLTYFQNEAQLEKSRLLSDRFSAERPKGSFSTLEIQRTEQGDSAMYLCASSLDSSGLDEQYFGPGTRLTVT.

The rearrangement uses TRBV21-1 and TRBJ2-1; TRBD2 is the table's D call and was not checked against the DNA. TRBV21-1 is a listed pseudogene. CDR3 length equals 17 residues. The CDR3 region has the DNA TGTGCCAGCAGCAACTTAGGACTTCCAAGCTCCTACAATGAGCAGTTCTTC. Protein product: CASSNLGLPSSYNEQFF.